This T cell receptor (beta chain) comes out of a study of cytomegalovirus exposure and HLA in healthy donors. The PCR contained 60 Vbeta and 13 Jbeta primers. Produced via immunoSEQ multiplex PCR; TCRdb's table is partial and in-frame only. The sample consists of 75,000 to 95,000 clones, 65% to 80% of them appearing once. V was cut by 4 bases and J by 5 bases, with 14 bases left in between. The CDR3 contains 14 residues. Germline assignment: CDR1 WSHSY and CDR2 SAAADI. As to this clone: Its antigen is not identified.

Findings and caveats of the study: The productive fraction for most TCR beta V segments was about 90% or about 30% in an earlier analysis. The sole available immune exposure information was CMV serostatus.

As for the donors, each was a healthy bone marrow donor. For this donor, CMV serostatus was not recorded. The sample taken for sequencing was PBMCs. The chain joins TRBV10-2 to TRBJ1-2; D remains unclear. This TCR derives from a human donor in good health. In DNA form, the CDR3 reads TGCGCCAGCAGTGGTTCCCGGCAGACATATGGCTACACCTTC. It yields the protein CASSGSRQTYGYTF.